This TCR beta chain was found in a study of CD4+ T cells in melanoma. This clone turned up a few times. Its cognate antigen is unknown. This CDR3 spans 16 amino acids. V lost 2 bases and J 1 base, leaving 14 bases between the germline ends. Germline CDR1 and CDR2: MNHEY and SMNVEV (reference sequence). Study-wide points: Reportedly, melanoma neoantigen-specific CD4+ T cells showed varied differentiation states. CD8+ T cell, macrophage and B cell function reportedly correlated with neoantigen-specific CD4+ T cells.

Sequencing used immunoSEQ multiplex PCR; TCRdb keeps in-frame clones, though not all of them. The table has 50,000 to 60,000 clones, about 72% seen once; the top ten hold 4.8%. Sequenced input: tumor tissue. V is TRBV27 and J is TRBJ1-1, with a possible D match to TRBD1 (6 bases). The clonotype originates from a human donor with melanoma. CDR3 DNA: TGTGCCAGCAGTTTAACGGCAGGGGACTGGAACACTGAAGCTTTCTTT. Amino acids: CASSLTAGDWNTEAFF.